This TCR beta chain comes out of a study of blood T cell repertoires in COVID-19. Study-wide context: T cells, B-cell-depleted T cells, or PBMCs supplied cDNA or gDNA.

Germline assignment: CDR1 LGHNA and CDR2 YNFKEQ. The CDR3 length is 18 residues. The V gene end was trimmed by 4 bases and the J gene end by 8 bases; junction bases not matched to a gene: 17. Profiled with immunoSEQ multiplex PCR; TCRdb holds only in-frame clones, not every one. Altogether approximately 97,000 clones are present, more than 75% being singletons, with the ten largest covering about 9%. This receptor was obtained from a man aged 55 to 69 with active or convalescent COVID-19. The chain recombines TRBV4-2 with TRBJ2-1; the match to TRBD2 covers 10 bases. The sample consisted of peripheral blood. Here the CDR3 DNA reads TGTGCCAGCAGCCTCACCCCAGCGGGAGGGCCAGGAGCCTATGAGCAGTTCTTC. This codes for CASSLTPAGGPGAYEQFF.